The sample holds a few counts of the clone carrying this T cell receptor beta chain. Its matching antigen is unknown. This specimen comes from a study of T cells in Graves' hyperthyroidism and ophthalmopathy. Study information: At the time of initial diagnosis and before any treatment, peripheral blood was collected.

Study outcomes and limitations: Blood also showed most of the thyroid clonotypes that were expanded above 0.001.

The source material, RNA transcripts, was used to amplify TCR beta CDR3 regions. HTBI primers drove first-round RT-PCR of the TCR CDR3. TCRdb reprocessed the multiplex PCR reads via MiXCR and lists one record per CDR3 protein. The sample shows a few hundred thousand distinct CDR3 sequences, 15% to 19% of them seen only once. Clinicians diagnosed patients from clinical symptoms, serum thyroxine and TRAb, thyroid ultrasound and orbital computed tomography. Cells are PBMCs isolated from over 7.5 ml of fresh blood. V dropped 2 bases and J dropped 2; count of bases not matched to a gene: 8. The CDR3 is 17 residues long. CDR1 is SEHNR and CDR2 is FQNEAQ in the germline V gene (reference sequence).

The sample comprised blood. The sequence derives from a woman between 25 and 40 years old with Graves' hyperthyroidism. The V and J genes are TRBV7-9 and TRBJ2-3; 9 positions match TRBD2. The CDR3 coding sequence is TGTGCCAGCAGCTTACCACAGACTAGCGGCAACACAGATACGCAGTATTTT. This codes for CASSLPQTSGNTDTQYF. Full variable domain (rest looked up from reference TRBV7-9 and TRBJ2-3): DTGVSQNPRHKITKRGQNVTFRCDPISEHNRLYWYRQTLGQGPEFLTYFQNEAQLEKSRLLSDRFSAERPKGSFSTLEIQRTEQGDSAMYLCASSLPQTSGNTDTQYFGPGTRLTVL.